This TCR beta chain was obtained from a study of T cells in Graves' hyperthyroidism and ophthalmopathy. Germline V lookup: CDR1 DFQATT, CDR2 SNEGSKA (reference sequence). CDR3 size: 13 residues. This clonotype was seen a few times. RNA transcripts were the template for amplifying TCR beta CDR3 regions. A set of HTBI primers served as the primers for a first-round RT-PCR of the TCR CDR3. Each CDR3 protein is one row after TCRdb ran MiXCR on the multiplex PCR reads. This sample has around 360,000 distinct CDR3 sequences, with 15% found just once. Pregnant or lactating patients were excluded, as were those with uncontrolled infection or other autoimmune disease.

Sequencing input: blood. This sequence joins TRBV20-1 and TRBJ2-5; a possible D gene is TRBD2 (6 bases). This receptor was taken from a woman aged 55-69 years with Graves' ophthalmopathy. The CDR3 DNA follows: TGCGCCCCCCTCTCGACTAGTATGGAGACCCAGTACTTC. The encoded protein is CAPLSTSMETQYF.